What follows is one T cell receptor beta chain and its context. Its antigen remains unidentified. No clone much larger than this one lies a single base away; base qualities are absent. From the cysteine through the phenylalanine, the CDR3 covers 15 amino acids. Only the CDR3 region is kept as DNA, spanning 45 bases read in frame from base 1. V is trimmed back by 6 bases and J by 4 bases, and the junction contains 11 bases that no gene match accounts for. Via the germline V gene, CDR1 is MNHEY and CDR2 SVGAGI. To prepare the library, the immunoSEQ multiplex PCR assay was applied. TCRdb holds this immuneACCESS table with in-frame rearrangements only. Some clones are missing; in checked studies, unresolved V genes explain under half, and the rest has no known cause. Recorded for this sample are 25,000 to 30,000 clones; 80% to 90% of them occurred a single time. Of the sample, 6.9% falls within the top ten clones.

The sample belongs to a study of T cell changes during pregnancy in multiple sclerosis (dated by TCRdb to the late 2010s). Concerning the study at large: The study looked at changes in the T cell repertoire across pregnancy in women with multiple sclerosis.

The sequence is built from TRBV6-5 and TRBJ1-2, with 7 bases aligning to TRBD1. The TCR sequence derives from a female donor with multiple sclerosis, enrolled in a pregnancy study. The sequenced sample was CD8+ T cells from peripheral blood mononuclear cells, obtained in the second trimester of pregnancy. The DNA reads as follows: TGTGCCAGCAGACCCGGACAGGCCCCGGTCTATGGCTACACCTTC. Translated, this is CASRPGQAPVYGYTF.